One sample yielded the 26 T cell receptor beta chains listed below, sequenced in a study of blood T cell repertoires in COVID-19. This table comes from immunoSEQ multiplex PCR, and its TCRdb copy is limited to in-frame clones, with some not included. The data show a few hundred thousand clones, with around 85% seen just once and roughly 3.9% held by the top ten. Input material: peripheral blood. These receptors originate from a young woman with acute or convalescent COVID-19.

This clone was detected once. The rearrangement links TRBV29-1 to TRBJ2-3; D possibly corresponds to TRBD2 (6 bases). CDR1 and CDR2 from the germline V gene are SQVTM and ANQGSEA. Trimming left V 7 bases short and J 4 bases short, with 24 bases between. The CDR3 covers 16 residues. CDR3 sequence: CSAVALGLGTADTQYF. Here the CDR3 DNA reads TGCAGCGCCGTAGCCCTGGGACTGGGCACGGCAGATACGCAGTATTTT.

The chain has TRBV7-2 and TRBJ1-5, with D perhaps matching TRBD1 (5 bases). The CDR3 runs 15 residues. The germline gives CDR1 SGHTA, CDR2 FQGNSA. The V end was cut by 1 base, the J end by 4 bases, with 11 bases between. The CDR3 region has the DNA TGTGCCAGCAGCTTAGATTTAGGGGCGAATCAGCCCCAGCATTTT. Translated, it gives CASSLDLGANQPQHF.

The table lists this clone with a count of one. The chain couples TRBV7-9 to TRBJ2-1; TRBD2 might be the D (7 bases). V lost 2 bases to trimming and J lost 4 bases, with 15 bases between them. The CDR3 contains 16 residues. CDR1 and CDR2 (germline): SEHNR, FQNEAQ (reference sequence). As DNA, the CDR3 is TGTGCCAGCAGCTTAAGGCCGGGGGGCGGGTACAATGAGCAGTTCTTC. Residues: CASSLRPGGGYNEQFF.

Only a few counts were recorded for this clone. This chain joins TRBV5-1 and TRBJ2-1; D may be TRBD2 (6 bases). V was pared by 0 bases and J by 10 bases, with 17 bases between. Per germline, CDR1 SGHRS and CDR2 YFSETQ. CDR3 size: 15 residues. The CDR3 sequence: CASSLGATEDYEQFF. CDR3 nucleotide sequence: TGCGCCAGCAGCTTGGGGGCGACTGAGGACTACGAGCAGTTCTTC.

The J gene is TRBJ2-6, the V gene TRBV11-3, with 8 bases that match TRBD2. CDR3 length: 16 amino acids. Germline loops: CDR1 SGHNT, CDR2 YENEEA. Losses at the gene ends were 2 bases for V and 2 bases for J; bases not matched to a gene: 2. CDR3 loop: CASSLSGSTGANVLTF. DNA for the CDR3: TGTGCCAGCAGCTTAAGCGGGAGTACTGGGGCCAACGTCCTGACTTTC.

The chain employs TRBV28 and TRBJ1-1; D remains unclear. The CDR3 sequence is 14 residues long. Trimming removed 2 bases at V and 6 bases at J, with 13 bases between. Germline loops: CDR1 MDHEN, CDR2 SYDVKM. This CDR3 reads CASSLGGSNAEAFF. In nucleotides, the CDR3 is TGTGCCAGCAGTTTAGGCGGTTCTAACGCTGAAGCTTTCTTT.

The J gene is TRBJ1-1, the V gene TRBV5-1; weak D call: TRBD1 (5 bases). This CDR3 is 15 amino acids long. Looked up from germline, CDR1 is SGHRS and CDR2 is YFSETQ. With 3 bases removed from V and 0 bases from J, the gap between germline ends came to 12 bases. CDR3: CASSSRTGVNTEAFF. As DNA, the CDR3 is TGCGCCAGCAGCTCGAGGACGGGGGTGAACACTGAAGCTTTCTTT.

The rearrangement links TRBV7-3 to TRBJ2-6, with D unclear. The germline V gene encodes CDR1 SGHTA and CDR2 FQGTGA. This CDR3 region has 13 residues. V was cut by 7 bases and J by 4 bases, with 8 bases left in between. DNA of the CDR3: TGTGCCAGCACCCTTGAGGGGGCCAACGTCCTGACTTTC. This codes for CASTLEGANVLTF.

V and J are TRBV7-2 and TRBJ2-7, with D hard to call. The V end was cut by 5 bases, the J end by 2 bases, with 10 bases between. This CDR3 is 13 amino acids long. Germline lookup yields CDR1 SGHTA and CDR2 FQGNSA. The CDR3 sequence: CASSPKHTYEQYF. The CDR3 coding sequence is TGTGCCAGCAGCCCGAAGCATACCTACGAGCAGTACTTC.

The chain employs TRBV28 and TRBJ2-7; maybe TRBD2 (5 bases). This CDR3 has 15 residues. Germline values: CDR1 MDHEN, CDR2 SYDVKM. Trimming took off 8 bases at V and 0 bases at J, with 17 bases between the two ends. The CDR3 is CASGFGNSLSYEQYF. The CDR3 nucleotides are TGTGCCAGCGGCTTCGGGAATTCCCTCTCCTACGAGCAGTACTTC.

The V gene is TRBV28, the J gene TRBJ1-5, with a tentative D call TRBD1 (5 bases). CDR1 is MDHEN and CDR2 is SYDVKM in the germline V gene. V was pared by 3 bases and J by 6 bases, with 18 bases between. CDR3 length equals 16 residues. The CDR3 loop is CASSFPHRPVSQPQHF. The CDR3 bases are TGTGCCAGCAGTTTCCCACACAGGCCAGTTAGTCAGCCCCAGCATTTT.

This clone was observed a single time. Other DNA sequences in the same sample also yield this CDR3. The chain uses TRBV5-6 and TRBJ2-7; D remains ambiguous. The ends were cut back, 3 bases at V and 1 base at J, with 5 bases in the middle. The CDR3 loop spans 12 amino acids. Germline V lookup: CDR1 SGHDT, CDR2 YYEEEE. CDR3 sequence: CASSWASYEQYF. The CDR3 DNA is TGTGCCAGCAGCTGGGCATCCTACGAGCAGTACTTC.

This clone showed up just a few times. The CDR3 nucleotides read TGTGCCAGCAGCTTAGCTCCAATTAACCGGGACAGGGAGCCTGAAGCTTTCTTT. Translation: CASSLAPINRDREPEAFF. The V gene is TRBV7-9, the J gene TRBJ1-1; 9 nucleotides line up with TRBD1. CDR3 length equals 18 residues. V gave up 0 bases and J gave up 6 bases; unmatched junction bases: 14. Germline V gene sequence: CDR1 SEHNR, CDR2 FQNEAQ (reference sequence).

The rearrangement uses TRBV4-1 and TRBJ2-3; 8 bases agree with TRBD2. The CDR3 covers 16 residues. Germline V lookup: CDR1 MGHRA, CDR2 YSYEKL. With V trimmed by 3 bases and J by 0 bases, 5 bases remained unmatched. The CDR3: CASSQLLAASTDTQYF. As DNA, the CDR3 is TGCGCCAGCAGCCAGTTACTAGCGGCTAGCACAGATACGCAGTATTTT.

The chain combines TRBV7-3 with TRBJ2-7, with TRBD1 matching over 10 bases. Germline lookup yields CDR1 SGHTA and CDR2 FQGTGA. The CDR3 is made up of 13 amino acids. V shed 6 bases, J shed 6 bases, and the junction held 5 bases outside the gene matches. The CDR3 sequence: CASSAGTGAEQYF. The CDR3, as DNA: TGTGCCAGCAGTGCCGGGACAGGGGCCGAGCAGTACTTC.

The chain has TRBV30 and TRBJ2-5, with 8 bases that match TRBD2. J was trimmed by 7 bases and V by 2 bases; bases with no gene match: 9. Germline loops: CDR1 GTSNPN, CDR2 SVGIG (reference sequence). This CDR3 contains 14 residues. CDR3 DNA sequence: TGTGCCTGGAGTTTGGCGGGGGGACGGGGGACCCAGTACTTC. Its translation: CAWSLAGGRGTQYF. Variable domain in full (rest from reference TRBV30 and TRBJ2-5): SQTIHQWPATLVQPVGSPLSLECTVEGTSNPNLYWYRQAAGRGLQLLFYSVGIGQISSEVPQNLSASRPQDRQFILSSKKLLLSDSGFYLCAWSLAGGRGTQYFGPGTRLLVL.

Only one count was recorded for this clone. CDR3 protein: CASSLPNLAGAETQYF. Here the CDR3 DNA reads TGCGCCAGCAGCTTGCCTAACTTAGCGGGAGCAGAGACCCAGTACTTC. The chain couples TRBV5-1 to TRBJ2-5; TRBD2 agrees at 9 bases. The CDR3 extends over 16 amino acids. The ends lost 1 base at V and 4 bases at J; junction bases unmatched: 8. Germline CDR1 and CDR2: SGHRS and YFSETQ.

This rearrangement joins TRBV10-1 to TRBJ2-3; 7 bases fit TRBD1. Germline V gene sequence: CDR1 WNHNN, CDR2 SYGVQD (reference sequence). Trimming cost V 8 bases and J 5 bases; bases outside gene matches: 10. The CDR3 has 14 amino acids. The CDR3 DNA reads TGCGCCAGCGCCAGAGACAGGGATAAAGATACGCAGTATTTT. The encoded protein is CASARDRDKDTQYF.

The V call is TRBV2, the J call TRBJ1-1, with TRBD1 as a possible D gene (6 bases). The CDR3 totals 12 residues. The germline gives CDR1 SNHLY, CDR2 FYNNEI. V gave up 7 bases and J gave up 9 bases, with 15 bases separating them. The CDR3 sequence is CASNRNRDKAFF. The CDR3 nucleotides read TGTGCCAGCAACCGAAACCGGGACAAAGCTTTCTTT.

The chain is built from TRBV6-6 and TRBJ2-3; TRBD1 aligns across 9 bases. CDR1 is MNHNY and CDR2 is SVGAGI in the germline V gene (reference sequence). Trimming removed 7 bases from V and 4 bases from J; junction bases left unmatched: 6. CDR3 length equals 14 residues. For the CDR3, the DNA is TGTGCCAGCAAAAGGAGACAGGGGGCAGATACGCAGTATTTT. The encoded protein is CASKRRQGADTQYF.

The V and J genes are TRBV14 and TRBJ2-3; the D gene is possibly TRBD2 (6 bases). Trimming pared 1 base from V and 3 bases from J, leaving 14 bases between. Germline values: CDR1 SGHDN, CDR2 FVKESK. This CDR3 has 16 residues. Here the CDR3 DNA reads TGTGCCAGCAGCCAAGGGGTGGACTATGTGACAGATACGCAGTATTTT. Amino acid sequence: CASSQGVDYVTDTQYF. The full variable domain, rest sourced from reference TRBV14 and TRBJ2-3, is EAGVTQFPSHSVIEKGQTVTLRCDPISGHDNLYWYRRVMGKEIKFLLHFVKESKQDESGMPNNRFLAERTGGTYSTLKVQPAELEDSGVYFCASSQGVDYVTDTQYFGPGTRLTVL.

The chain has TRBV7-8 and TRBJ2-7; D perhaps matches TRBD2 (6 bases). Trimming left V 5 bases short and J 6 bases short, with 11 bases between. The CDR3 spans 12 residues. Germline V gene sequence: CDR1 SGHVS, CDR2 FQNEAQ. DNA of the CDR3: TGTGCCAGCAGCCAGACTAGGTCCGAGCAGTACTTC. The encoded protein is CASSQTRSEQYF.

The rearrangement uses TRBV28 and TRBJ2-2; 7 nucleotides match TRBD1. Trimming took 7 bases from V and 4 from J; bases not matched to a gene: 9. The CDR3 covers 15 residues. CDR1 MDHEN and CDR2 SYDVKM come from the germline V gene. CDR3 sequence reads: CASITTGKGTGELFF. The DNA for the CDR3 is TGTGCCAGCATCACGACAGGGAAGGGCACCGGGGAGCTGTTTTTT. Looking up the rest from reference TRBV28 and TRBJ2-2 gives the full variable domain: DVKVTQSSRYLVKRTGEKVFLECVQDMDHENMFWYRQDPGLGLRLIYFSYDVKMKEKGDIPEGYSVSREKKERFSLILESASTNQTSMYLCASITTGKGTGELFFGEGSRLTVL.

This chain links TRBV9 with TRBJ1-5; D perhaps matches TRBD1 (5 bases). Germline V gene sequence: CDR1 SGDLS, CDR2 YYNGEE. Trimming removed 3 bases at V and 3 bases at J, with 10 bases between. This CDR3 is 14 amino acids long. CDR3 nucleotides: TGTGCCAGCAGCGCCGGGGGTTACAATCAGCCCCAGCATTTT. Translated, it gives CASSAGGYNQPQHF. Full variable domain (remainder filled in from reference TRBV9 and TRBJ1-5): DSGVTQTPKHLITATGQRVTLRCSPRSGDLSVYWYQQSLDQGLQFLIQYYNGEERAKGNILERFSAQQFPDLHSELNLSSLELGDSALYFCASSAGGYNQPQHFGDGTRLSIL.

The chain links TRBV7-6 to TRBJ1-6; D unclear. The ends were cut back, 1 base at V and 8 bases at J, with 3 bases in the middle. Looked up from germline, CDR1 is SGHVS and CDR2 is FNYEAQ. The CDR3 totals 12 residues. Written as DNA, the CDR3 is TGTGCCAGCAGCTTAGGAGATTCACCCCTCCACTTT. Protein product: CASSLGDSPLHF. The full variable domain, completed using reference TRBV7-6 and TRBJ1-6, is GAGVSQSPRYKVTKRGQDVALRCDPISGHVSLYWYRQALGQGPEFLTYFNYEAQQDKSGLPNDRFSAERPEGSISTLTIQRTEQRDSAMYRCASSLGDSPLHFGNGTRLTVT.

The chain uses TRBV5-1 and TRBJ2-1; D may be TRBD1 (5 bases). The germline gives CDR1 SGHRS, CDR2 YFSETQ. CDR3 length: 16 amino acids. V was clipped by 0 bases and J by 3 bases, with 13 bases between them. This CDR3 is CASSLEGARIYNEQFF. CDR3 DNA sequence: TGCGCCAGCAGCTTGGAAGGGGCGCGAATCTACAATGAGCAGTTCTTC. The entire variable domain, with the rest obtained from reference TRBV5-1 and TRBJ2-1, is as follows: KAGVTQTPRYLIKTRGQQVTLSCSPISGHRSVSWYQQTPGQGLQFLFEYFSETQRNKGNFPGRFSGRQFSNSRSEMNVSTLELGDSALYLCASSLEGARIYNEQFFGPGTRLTVL.